These 2 T cell receptor beta chains were sequenced from one sample in a study of blood T cell repertoires in COVID-19 (dated by TCRdb to 2019 to 2021). Library creation used the immunoSEQ multiplex PCR assay. As stored in TCRdb, this immuneACCESS dataset retains in-frame rearrangements with V and J assigned. A fraction of the clones does not appear; measured against another copy, unresolved V genes explain less than half of the discrepancy, and the remainder lacks a known reason. In this sample the table shows roughly 43,000 clones, roughly 89% of which occur a single time. Together, the top ten hold 15% of the sample. The sequenced sample consisted of peripheral blood. These receptors all stem from a man in his 60s with active COVID-19.

The chain employs TRBV24-1 and TRBJ1-2; D gene unclear. CDR1 is KGHDR, CDR2 SFDVKD, per germline. V was clipped by 1 base and J by 0 bases, with 5 bases between them. The CDR3 covers 14 residues. DNA for the CDR3: TGTGCCACCAGTGATTTAACAGCTAACTATGGCTACACCTTC. This encodes CATSDLTANYGYTF.

This clone was picked up one time. V is TRBV28 and J is TRBJ1-6; 7 positions agree with TRBD1. The V gene end was trimmed by 5 bases and the J gene end by 10 bases; junction bases not matched to a gene: 5. Germline loops: CDR1 MDHEN, CDR2 SYDVKM. CDR3 length: 13 amino acids. CDR3 sequence reads: CASSTGAASPLHF. In DNA, the CDR3 is TGTGCCAGCAGTACAGGGGCAGCCTCACCCCTCCACTTT.